A selection of T cell receptor beta chains follows, all from one sample in a study of shared clonotypes between healthy human individuals. Sequencing used immunoSEQ multiplex PCR; TCRdb keeps in-frame clones, though not all of them. The data show under 600,000 clones, 95% to 98% seen once. Sequencing was done on a sample of naive CD8+ T cells sorted from blood. The receptor source for this set is a man younger than 40 in good health. Each CDR3 is given with its conserved first and last residue. A D gene is named only where the DNA matches it firmly. For some rows the clone size is stated as once, few or many, or as a class when expanded; others skip it.

len: 15; v_gene: TRBV7-6; j_gene: TRBJ2-5; abundance: -; d_gene: -; CDR3aa: CASSLFAAEQETQYF; CDR3nt: TGTGCCAGCAGCTTATTCGCAGCGGAACAAGAGACCCAGTACTTC
len: 16; v_gene: TRBV7-9; j_gene: TRBJ2-1; abundance: -; d_gene: TRBD2; CDR3aa: CASRPGTSGSYNEQFF; CDR3nt: TGTGCCAGCAGACCCGGGACTAGCGGGAGTTACAATGAGCAGTTCTTC
len: 12; v_gene: TRBV21-1; j_gene: TRBJ1-5; abundance: -; d_gene: -; CDR3aa: CASSKVGQPQHF; CDR3nt: TGTGCCAGCAGCAAAGTCGGACAGCCCCAGCATTTT
len: 10; v_gene: TRBV29-1; j_gene: TRBJ1-1; abundance: once; d_gene: -; CDR3aa: CSVVSTEAFF; CDR3nt: TGCAGCGTTGTGTCTACTGAAGCTTTCTTT
len: 18; v_gene: TRBV11-2; j_gene: TRBJ2-7; abundance: -; d_gene: -; CDR3aa: CASSGGTLASGWTYEQYF; CDR3nt: TGTGCCAGCAGCGGAGGTACCCTGGCCAGCGGGTGGACCTACGAGCAGTACTTC
len: 13; v_gene: TRBV28; j_gene: TRBJ1-1; abundance: -; d_gene: -; CDR3aa: CASSLSVNTEAFF; CDR3nt: TGTGCCAGCAGTTTATCCGTGAACACTGAAGCTTTCTTT
len: 11; v_gene: TRBV7-9; j_gene: TRBJ2-2; abundance: -; d_gene: -; CDR3aa: CASARGRELFF; CDR3nt: TGTGCCAGCGCCCGGGGCCGGGAGCTGTTTTTT
len: 12; v_gene: TRBV10-3; j_gene: TRBJ1-1; abundance: -; d_gene: -; CDR3aa: CAISDDLGEAFF; CDR3nt: TGTGCCATCAGTGATGACTTGGGGGAAGCTTTCTTT
len: 15; v_gene: TRBV5-1; j_gene: TRBJ2-3; abundance: -; d_gene: TRBD2; CDR3aa: CASSSGLAGADTQYF; CDR3nt: TGCGCCAGCAGCTCGGGACTGGCGGGGGCAGATACGCAGTATTTT
len: 14; v_gene: TRBV5-5; j_gene: TRBJ2-7; abundance: -; d_gene: TRBD1; CDR3aa: CASSPPDRDFEQYF; CDR3nt: TGTGCCAGCAGCCCCCCGGACAGGGATTTCGAGCAGTACTTC
len: 12; v_gene: TRBV9; j_gene: TRBJ2-7; abundance: -; d_gene: -; CDR3aa: CASSPPSYEQYF; CDR3nt: TGTGCCAGCAGCCCCCCCTCCTACGAGCAGTACTTC
len: 15; v_gene: TRBV14; j_gene: TRBJ2-3; abundance: -; d_gene: TRBD2; CDR3aa: CASSRIAGGRDTQYF; CDR3nt: TGTGCCAGCAGTCGAATAGCGGGAGGCAGAGATACGCAGTATTTT
len: 14; v_gene: TRBV6-5; j_gene: TRBJ1-5; abundance: -; d_gene: TRBD1; CDR3aa: CASSYGQGVQPQHF; CDR3nt: TGTGCCAGCAGTTACGGACAGGGTGTTCAGCCCCAGCATTTT
len: 15; v_gene: TRBV27; j_gene: TRBJ2-5; abundance: -; d_gene: -; CDR3aa: CASSLWGSYQETQYF; CDR3nt: TGTGCCAGCAGTTTATGGGGGTCGTACCAAGAGACCCAGTACTTC
len: 12; v_gene: TRBV7-9; j_gene: TRBJ2-7; abundance: -; d_gene: TRBD1; CDR3aa: CAAGTDSYEQYF; CDR3nt: TGTGCTGCTGGGACAGACTCCTACGAGCAGTACTTC
len: 15; v_gene: TRBV9; j_gene: TRBJ2-7; abundance: -; d_gene: TRBD2; CDR3aa: CASSALRGGSYEQYF; CDR3nt: TGTGCCAGCAGCGCCCTCCGGGGGGGCTCCTACGAGCAGTACTTC
len: 19; v_gene: TRBV11-2; j_gene: TRBJ2-7; abundance: -; d_gene: TRBD2; CDR3aa: CASSLGEVSGSSSSYEQYF; CDR3nt: TGTGCCAGCAGCTTAGGAGAGGTTAGCGGGAGCTCAAGCTCCTACGAGCAGTACTTC
len: 13; v_gene: TRBV29-1; j_gene: TRBJ2-5; abundance: -; d_gene: -; CDR3aa: CSVEMDNQETQYF; CDR3nt: TGCAGCGTTGAAATGGACAACCAAGAGACCCAGTACTTC
len: 13; v_gene: TRBV5-1; j_gene: TRBJ2-1; abundance: -; d_gene: -; CDR3aa: CASSLLSWNEQFF; CDR3nt: TGCGCCAGCAGCTTGCTGAGCTGGAATGAGCAGTTCTTC
len: 17; v_gene: TRBV19; j_gene: TRBJ2-3; abundance: once; d_gene: TRBD2; CDR3aa: CASSPPGRVTSTDTQYF; CDR3nt: TGTGCCAGTAGTCCCCCCGGGAGGGTCACTAGCACAGATACGCAGTATTTT
len: 17; v_gene: TRBV7-9; j_gene: TRBJ2-3; abundance: -; d_gene: TRBD1; CDR3aa: CASSFPPGQGATDTQYF; CDR3nt: TGTGCCAGCAGCTTTCCCCCGGGACAGGGGGCAACAGATACGCAGTATTTT
len: 15; v_gene: TRBV30; j_gene: TRBJ1-1; abundance: -; d_gene: -; CDR3aa: CAWSVWPKGNGEAFF; CDR3nt: TGTGCCTGGAGTGTCTGGCCCAAGGGGAATGGTGAAGCTTTCTTT
len: 18; v_gene: TRBV7-9; j_gene: TRBJ2-1; abundance: -; d_gene: -; CDR3aa: CASSRKSLGATYYNEQFF; CDR3nt: TGTGCCAGCAGCCGAAAAAGTCTAGGGGCTACTTACTACAATGAGCAGTTCTTC
len: 11; v_gene: TRBV11-1; j_gene: TRBJ2-2; abundance: -; d_gene: -; CDR3aa: CASTMAGELFF; CDR3nt: TGTGCCAGCACTATGGCCGGGGAGCTGTTTTTT
len: 14; v_gene: TRBV13; j_gene: TRBJ2-4; abundance: -; d_gene: -; CDR3aa: CASSFGGAKNIQYF; CDR3nt: TGTGCCAGCAGCTTCGGTGGGGCCAAAAACATTCAGTACTTC